This T cell receptor beta chain is drawn from a study of T cell responses to AZD1222 COVID-19 vaccine. Study-level results: Nearly half of unique spike-specific TCRs reportedly avoided B.1.351 and B.1.1.7 mutated regions.

TCRdb's copy holds only in-frame clones and misses some; the assay was immunoSEQ multiplex PCR. The sample lists some 160,000 clones, roughly 88% occurring once. The J segment lost 0 bases and the V segment lost 0 bases, leaving 4 bases of the junction unmatched. CDR1 is MNHEY and CDR2 is SVGAGI in the germline V gene. The CDR3 extends over 16 amino acids. Points on this clone: The antigen is undetermined.

Pooled in the analysis were second doses at about 4 or about 12 weeks. The sequence was collected from an adult who received the AZD1222 COVID-19 vaccine. This chain joins TRBV6-5 and TRBJ1-1; TRBD1 matches 7 bases. The sample consisted of peripheral blood, taken 28 days after the second AZD1222 dose. CDR3 in DNA: TGTGCCAGCAGTTACTCGAGAGGGGGCATGAACACTGAAGCTTTCTTT. It translates to CASSYSRGGMNTEAFF.